This TCR beta chain was documented in a study of tumor-infiltrating lymphocytes in primary liver carcinoma (dated by TCRdb to about 2017). Background on the whole study: Of the five patients, three men and two women aged 30 to 69 years, four had hepatocellular carcinoma and one had combined HCC and intrahepatic cholangiocarcinoma. Across five regions of each liver tumor, along with adjacent normal tissue and blood, the study brought together TCRbeta repertoire sequencing, expression microarrays and whole-exome sequencing. The five patients had tumors staged T1-T3 N0M0, with maximum diameters ranging from roughly 4.2 to 11 cm. Each sample produced about 3.5 to 8 million productive TCRbeta reads, and read depth showed no significant difference between tissue types. Technical replicate repertoires showed high reproducibility, with mean shared-clone rates about 0.91 and correlation coefficients above 0.95. A total of about 35 specimens from 5 patients, comprising approximately 25 tumor regions, 5 adjacent noncancerous liver tissues and 5 peripheral blood samples, were covered by TCRbeta repertoire sequencing. Agilent mRNA microarray profiling was performed on the roughly 25 tumor region samples to relate TCRbeta repertoire diversity to the local molecular phenotype. Overall study results and their limits: Consistent with antigen-driven expansion, pairs of tumor regions showed higher repertoire overlap (mean roughly 36%) than either tumor-adjacent pairs (around 17%) or tumor-blood pairs (approximately 15%). The top 250 clones accounted for a significantly greater share of the repertoire in tumors than in blood (p = 0.039). Since the samples were bulk and unsorted, there was no way to compare CD4+ and CD8+ T cell repertoires. The study included only four or five patients, and the authors note findings should be validated in a larger study. Only the TCR beta chain was sequenced, so true repertoire diversity is likely underestimated because unpaired alpha chains were not captured. Only about 7.5-24% of top clones were present in all five regions of a tumor, suggesting spatial heterogeneity of tumor-infiltrating T cells.

Comment on this clonotype: Its target antigen remains unknown. Per-base qualities were not stored, and no clone one base away is much larger.

Starting from around 500 ng total RNA, TCRbeta-specific cDNA was produced by reverse transcription with a constant-region primer and ProtoScript II reverse transcriptase. Construction of the TCRbeta libraries relied on three nested rounds of multiplex PCR, following a slightly modified ARM-PCR procedure. Multiplex TRBV1-TRBV30 forward primers and a Cbeta reverse primer were used in the first two PCR rounds, each of which was run for around 10 cycles. Sample barcodes and Illumina adapters were added in a final 25-cycle PCR using Deep VentR polymerase. Amplicons of 200-500 bp were gel-purified with a QIAquick gel extraction kit before sequencing. TCRbeta amplicons were sequenced on an Illumina HiSeq 2500 with 250-bp paired-end reads. In the original analysis: Reads were quality-trimmed with Trimmomatic v0.33, and paired reads were merged with FLASH v1.2.11 to recover full CDR3 sequences. V, D and J germline segments were assigned to the rearranged TCRbeta sequences using MiGEC v1.2.1b. VDJtools v1.0.0 computed clonotype statistics and Shannon-Wiener diversity indices. Except for diversity analysis, only the 250 most abundant clonotypes of each sample were used in subsequent analyses to reduce sampling bias. TCRdb applied fastp at Q25 and MiXCR to the public reads, then kept only in-frame beta chains. Duplicate CDR3 protein sequences are folded into a single record with the most common DNA and genes. TCRdb's processing, not the study's, gives the V and J calls here. The sample records roughly 120,000 distinct CDR3 sequences, 64% of which are singletons. Roughly 7.9% of the sample comes from the top ten.

Sequences MDHEN (CDR1) and SYDVKM (CDR2) are obtained from the germline V gene. The V and J ends are trimmed by 4 bases and 2 bases, leaving 14 bases between them. The CDR3 covers 15 residues, taking in both the cysteine and the phenylalanine. Only the CDR3 DNA stays, 45 bases, in frame from base 1. Without any cell sorting, total RNA and DNA were co-extracted from roughly 20-30 mg of bulk tissue using the AllPrep DNA/RNA mini kit. Roughly 5 patients with histopathologically diagnosed primary liver carcinoma underwent surgical resection in China between 2015 and 2016. At the time of sampling, the patients were treatment-naive and had chronic HBV infection. Five spatially separated regions were sampled from each tumor: the superior, inferior, left-lateral and right-lateral poles, plus the tumor centre. Histology showed that every tumor sample contained more than 85% viable tumor cells. Each fresh piece of tumor and adjacent tissue was cut in two, with one half stored in RNAlater at -80 degrees C and the other half sent for histology.

Sequenced input: liver tumor tissue from sampling region 3. Sample cell subset or site, as interpreted from the label and publication: tumor region T3, left-lateral pole. The receptor's source is a woman aged 60-75 years with primary liver carcinoma and hepatitis B virus infection. The chain is assembled from TRBV28 and TRBJ1-1, and TRBD1 may be the D gene, going by 6 matching bases. Here the CDR3 is given as CASSSLGQTNTEAFF. The nucleotide sequence reads as follows: TGTGCCAGCAGTTCATTAGGACAGACAAACACTGAAGCTTTCTTT.